Listed here is a single T cell receptor (beta chain). The clone's antigen remains unknown. No qualities accompany the bases; no much larger clone lies one base away. The CDR3 regions of human TCRbeta chains were analyzed by immunosequencing. The original pipeline was this. TCRs in the repertoires were matched against a reference library of SARS-CoV-2-specific TCRs that had been generated with the MIRA antigen-specificity platform. Breadth meant the fraction of unique TCRs that were SARS-CoV-2-associated, whereas depth meant the fraction of total T cells that were SARS-CoV-2-associated. Using the MIRA data, every spike-specific TCR was mapped to the spike region that the TCR reacted to and assigned to either a CD4 or a CD8 class. Log10-transformed breadth and depth values were compared by one-way ANOVA with Sidak's multiple comparisons tests. This is the immuneACCESS table as TCRdb keeps it, with only in-frame sequences that have V and J called. A part of the clones is gone; compared with another copy, unresolved V genes explain less than half, and the rest is unexplained. V and J calls and clone size come straight from that table; D and trimming were deduced from the DNA. For this sample there are 95,000 to 110,000 clones; approximately 90% appear just once. Jointly, the top ten make up 22% of the sample.

The source of the sample is a study of T cell responses to AZD1222 COVID-19 vaccine (dated by TCRdb to 2020 to 2023). Turning to the overall study: AZD1222 recipients whose second dose came at about 4 weeks and those whose second dose came at about 12 weeks were combined into one group, since spike-specific TCR depth and breadth did not differ between the two schedules. A total of approximately 240 trial participants underwent TCR sequencing, of whom some 210 received two doses of AZD1222 and around 25 received two doses of the MenACWY control vaccine. Trial participants were enrolled by age into subgroups of 18-55, 56-69 and 70-plus years, and around 150, 29 and 61 TCR-sequenced participants, respectively, were included in these subgroups.

Based on the germline V gene (reference sequence), the CDR1 and CDR2 sequences are LNHDA and SQIVND. Including the terminal cysteine and phenylalanine, the CDR3 comprises 14 residues. Only the CDR3 part of the read is kept: 42 bases, read in frame from the first base. V loses 8 bases of germline sequence and J loses 8 bases, and the interval between the two ends is 21 bases. The time point label for this specimen denotes: baseline before first vaccination. Samples from vaccinated people were obtained from the UK trials COV001 and COV002, which included a single-blind randomized controlled phase 2/3 trial of AZD1222 (ChAdOx1 nCoV-19) in healthy adults. For TCRbeta chain sequencing, PBMC samples were collected from trial participants at day 0 and at day 28 after the second dose. Overall results and qualifications from the work: Spike-specific TCR breadth and depth rose significantly after two AZD1222 doses compared with day 0 and with MenACWY recipients. Reportedly, close to half of the unique spike-specific TCRs recognized epitopes lying outside the regions that are mutated in the B.1.351 and B.1.1.7 variants. The 56-69-year group was small, and its depth increase did not reach significance, likely because of low power. Conclusions about previously exposed vaccinees are limited because only 6 or 7 AZD1222 recipients were SARS-CoV-2 seropositive at baseline. Vaccine-associated CD4 TCRs spanned the whole spike protein, with dominant responses in regions 160-218 and 743-854. Because no day 14 peak-response samples were available, repertoires were characterized only after the peak T cell response. Most participants were white British and females outnumbered males, and the authors suggested that clonal diversity may have been underestimated.

This TCR came from an adult in good health. Here the chain combines TRBV19 and TRBJ1-2; the D region possibly corresponds to TRBD1 (5 bases align). The sequences come from peripheral blood, collected on day 0 of AZD1222 vaccination. The CDR3 region: CASHTTGGGGGYTF. The nucleotide sequence reads TGTGCCAGTCATACTACCGGGGGGGGAGGCGGCTACACCTTC.